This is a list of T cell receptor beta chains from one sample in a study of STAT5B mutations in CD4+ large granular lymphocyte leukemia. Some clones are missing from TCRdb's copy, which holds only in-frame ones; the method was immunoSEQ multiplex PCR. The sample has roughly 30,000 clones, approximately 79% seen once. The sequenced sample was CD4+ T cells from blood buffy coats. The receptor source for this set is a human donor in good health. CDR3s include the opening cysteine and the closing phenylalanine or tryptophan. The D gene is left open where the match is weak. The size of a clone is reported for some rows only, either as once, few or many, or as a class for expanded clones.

cdr3_nt: TGTGCCAGCAGCCAAGTAACGAATGAGCAGTTCTTC
cdr3_aa: CASSQVTNEQFF
v_call: TRBV4-2
d_call: NA
clone_size: NA
j_call: TRBJ2-1

cdr3_nt: TGTGCCAGCAGGCGGGACAGGGTAGTTGTTGGAGCTTTCTTT
cdr3_aa: CASRRDRVVVGAFF
v_call: TRBV6-5
d_call: TRBD1
clone_size: NA
j_call: TRBJ1-1

cdr3_nt: TGTGCCAGCAGCTTCGGTACAGGGAAGGGGGAGACCCAGTACTTC
cdr3_aa: CASSFGTGKGETQYF
v_call: TRBV11-1
d_call: NA
clone_size: NA
j_call: TRBJ2-5

cdr3_nt: TGTGCCAGCAGCTTGACTCAAGAAGCCACCGGGGAGCTGTTTTTT
cdr3_aa: CASSLTQEATGELFF
v_call: TRBV7-7
d_call: NA
clone_size: NA
j_call: TRBJ2-2

cdr3_nt: TGTGCCTGGAGTGTACGGGGACATATGAACACTGAAGCTTTCTTT
cdr3_aa: CAWSVRGHMNTEAFF
v_call: TRBV30
d_call: NA
clone_size: NA
j_call: TRBJ1-1

cdr3_nt: TGTGCCAGCGCGCGGCTCGGGAGCTCCTACGAGCAGTACTTC
cdr3_aa: CASARLGSSYEQYF
v_call: TRBV6-1
d_call: NA
clone_size: NA
j_call: TRBJ2-7

cdr3_nt: TGCGCCAGCAGCTTGGTTCGACTAGCGGGGAGTTCTAGCACAGATACGCAGTATTTT
cdr3_aa: CASSLVRLAGSSSTDTQYF
v_call: TRBV5-1
d_call: TRBD2
clone_size: once
j_call: TRBJ2-3

cdr3_nt: TGTGCCACCAGCAGCACGTCGGGGGCTGATACGCAGTATTTT
cdr3_aa: CATSSTSGADTQYF
v_call: TRBV15
d_call: NA
clone_size: NA
j_call: TRBJ2-3

cdr3_nt: TGTGCCACCAGCAGAGTGGGACGGGGGGAACTGTTTTTT
cdr3_aa: CATSRVGRGELFF
v_call: TRBV15
d_call: NA
clone_size: once
j_call: TRBJ1-4

cdr3_nt: TGTGCCAGCAGCAAAGCGGGGACAGGGGATCAGCCCCAGCATTTT
cdr3_aa: CASSKAGTGDQPQHF
v_call: TRBV21-1
d_call: NA
clone_size: NA
j_call: TRBJ1-5

cdr3_nt: TGTGCCACCAGCAGCCGGCAGGGAACAGATACGCAGTATTTT
cdr3_aa: CATSSRQGTDTQYF
v_call: TRBV15
d_call: NA
clone_size: NA
j_call: TRBJ2-3

cdr3_nt: TGTGCCAGCAGTTTACCCCACATGGTAGGGGTCAGGTCGGCCCTCCACTTT
cdr3_aa: CASSLPHMVGVRSALHF
v_call: TRBV27
d_call: NA
clone_size: NA
j_call: TRBJ1-6

cdr3_nt: TGTGCCAGCTCCGACAGGGTGTACACCATATATTTT
cdr3_aa: CASSDRVYTIYF
v_call: TRBV10-3
d_call: TRBD1
clone_size: NA
j_call: TRBJ1-3

cdr3_nt: TGTGCCAGCAATCTGAGGGACGGCCTACTCTACGAGCAGTACTTC
cdr3_aa: CASNLRDGLLYEQYF
v_call: TRBV2
d_call: NA
clone_size: NA
j_call: TRBJ2-7

cdr3_nt: TGTGCCAGCAGCCGGGTGGGGACAGGCATCAGAGAGCAGTACTTC
cdr3_aa: CASSRVGTGIREQYF
v_call: TRBV5-4
d_call: TRBD1
clone_size: NA
j_call: TRBJ2-7

cdr3_nt: TGTGCCAGCAGTTACTCACGGGACATCGGAAACACCATATATTTT
cdr3_aa: CASSYSRDIGNTIYF
v_call: TRBV6-6
d_call: NA
clone_size: medium-sized
j_call: TRBJ1-3

cdr3_nt: TGTGCCAGTAGTATCCCCAATCAGCCCCAGCATTTT
cdr3_aa: CASSIPNQPQHF
v_call: TRBV19
d_call: NA
clone_size: NA
j_call: TRBJ1-5

cdr3_nt: TGTGCCAGTAGTCTCAATGGGTACAATCAGCCCCAGCATTTT
cdr3_aa: CASSLNGYNQPQHF
v_call: TRBV19
d_call: NA
clone_size: NA
j_call: TRBJ1-5

cdr3_nt: TGTGCCAGCAGTGATGGACAGAGGATTAGGCAGTACTTC
cdr3_aa: CASSDGQRIRQYF
v_call: TRBV6-1
d_call: NA
clone_size: NA
j_call: TRBJ2-7

cdr3_nt: TGTGCCAGCAGCTATCTAGCGGGAGTGTACGAGCAGTACTTC
cdr3_aa: CASSYLAGVYEQYF
v_call: TRBV7-8
d_call: TRBD2
clone_size: NA
j_call: TRBJ2-7

cdr3_nt: TGTGCCACCAGCAGAGATTCGGGACAGGGGGTTGAAAAACTGTTTTTT
cdr3_aa: CATSRDSGQGVEKLFF
v_call: TRBV15
d_call: TRBD1
clone_size: NA
j_call: TRBJ1-4

cdr3_nt: TGTGCCAGTAGTATATGGGGGGCTAACTATGGCTACACCTTC
cdr3_aa: CASSIWGANYGYTF
v_call: TRBV19
d_call: NA
clone_size: NA
j_call: TRBJ1-2

cdr3_nt: TGTGCCAGTAGTAACGCCGTAGGGAGCTCCTACAATGAGCAGTTCTTC
cdr3_aa: CASSNAVGSSYNEQFF
v_call: TRBV19
d_call: NA
clone_size: once
j_call: TRBJ2-1

cdr3_nt: TGTGCCTGGAGTCAATCGAACACTGAAGCTTTCTTT
cdr3_aa: CAWSQSNTEAFF
v_call: TRBV30
d_call: NA
clone_size: few
j_call: TRBJ1-1

cdr3_nt: TGCGCCAGCAGCGCCATCGGGGCGAACACTGAAGCTTTCTTT
cdr3_aa: CASSAIGANTEAFF
v_call: TRBV5-1
d_call: NA
clone_size: NA
j_call: TRBJ1-1

cdr3_nt: TGTGCCAGCAGTCAAGGCAGGGGGCCGGACACTGAAGCTTTCTTT
cdr3_aa: CASSQGRGPDTEAFF
v_call: TRBV11-2
d_call: TRBD1
clone_size: once
j_call: TRBJ1-1

cdr3_nt: TGTGCCAGCAGCCTAGGCAACTCTGGAAACACCATATATTTT
cdr3_aa: CASSLGNSGNTIYF
v_call: TRBV7-6
d_call: NA
clone_size: NA
j_call: TRBJ1-3

cdr3_nt: TGTGCCAGCAGCGCTGGACAGGGCGGGGAGCAGTACTTC
cdr3_aa: CASSAGQGGEQYF
v_call: TRBV9
d_call: TRBD1
clone_size: NA
j_call: TRBJ2-7

cdr3_nt: TGCGCCAGCAGCTTGGCCGTCGGTGGAACCGGGGAGCTGTTTTTT
cdr3_aa: CASSLAVGGTGELFF
v_call: TRBV5-1
d_call: NA
clone_size: NA
j_call: TRBJ2-2

cdr3_nt: TGTGCCAGTAGTATTCTGGGCAGGACTCTCTCTGGAAACACCATATATTTT
cdr3_aa: CASSILGRTLSGNTIYF
v_call: TRBV19
d_call: NA
clone_size: NA
j_call: TRBJ1-3

cdr3_nt: TGTGCCAGCAGCTACGCCCCTGGGACTAGGGTTAAAAATGAGCAGTTCTTC
cdr3_aa: CASSYAPGTRVKNEQFF
v_call: TRBV7-8
d_call: TRBD2
clone_size: NA
j_call: TRBJ2-1

cdr3_nt: TGTGCCACCAGCGCCCGAGCCGGGGCCAACGTCCTGACTTTC
cdr3_aa: CATSARAGANVLTF
v_call: TRBV15
d_call: NA
clone_size: NA
j_call: TRBJ2-6

cdr3_nt: TGTGCCAGCAGTTTAATCGGACAGACTAAAAACATTCAGTACTTC
cdr3_aa: CASSLIGQTKNIQYF
v_call: TRBV28
d_call: NA
clone_size: NA
j_call: TRBJ2-4

cdr3_nt: TGTGCCAGCAGATCCGACAGGCAGCTGAACACTGAAGCTTTCTTT
cdr3_aa: CASRSDRQLNTEAFF
v_call: TRBV7-9
d_call: NA
clone_size: NA
j_call: TRBJ1-1

cdr3_nt: TGTGCCAGCAGGTTCTATCAGGGGGAGCAGTACTTC
cdr3_aa: CASRFYQGEQYF
v_call: TRBV27
d_call: NA
clone_size: few
j_call: TRBJ2-7

cdr3_nt: TGCGCCAGCAGCACCTCGGGAGGCTATGAGCAGTTCTTC
cdr3_aa: CASSTSGGYEQFF
v_call: TRBV5-1
d_call: TRBD2
clone_size: NA
j_call: TRBJ2-1

cdr3_nt: TGTGCCAGCAGTGAGGACAGCTCCTACAATGAGCAGTTCTTC
cdr3_aa: CASSEDSSYNEQFF
v_call: TRBV6-4
d_call: NA
clone_size: NA
j_call: TRBJ2-1